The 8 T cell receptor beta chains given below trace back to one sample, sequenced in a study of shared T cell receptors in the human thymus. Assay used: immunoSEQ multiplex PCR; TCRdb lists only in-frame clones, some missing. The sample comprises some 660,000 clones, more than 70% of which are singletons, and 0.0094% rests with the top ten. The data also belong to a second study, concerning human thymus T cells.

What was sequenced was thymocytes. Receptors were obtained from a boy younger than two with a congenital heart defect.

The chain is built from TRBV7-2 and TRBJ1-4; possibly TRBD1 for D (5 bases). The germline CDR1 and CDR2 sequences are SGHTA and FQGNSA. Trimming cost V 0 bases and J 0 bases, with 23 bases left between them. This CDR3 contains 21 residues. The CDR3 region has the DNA TGTGCCAGCAGCTTAGCGCTCGGTTTTTGGGACTGGAATGCAACTAATGAAAAACTGTTTTTT. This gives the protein CASSLALGFWDWNATNEKLFF.

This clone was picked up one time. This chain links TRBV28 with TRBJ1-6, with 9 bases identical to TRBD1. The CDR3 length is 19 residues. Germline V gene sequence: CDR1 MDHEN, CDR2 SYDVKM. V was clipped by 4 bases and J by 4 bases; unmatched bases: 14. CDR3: CASSSPGTGKSRYNSPLHF. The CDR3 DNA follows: TGTGCCAGCAGTTCCCCTGGGACAGGGAAGTCGCGGTATAATTCACCCCTCCACTTT.

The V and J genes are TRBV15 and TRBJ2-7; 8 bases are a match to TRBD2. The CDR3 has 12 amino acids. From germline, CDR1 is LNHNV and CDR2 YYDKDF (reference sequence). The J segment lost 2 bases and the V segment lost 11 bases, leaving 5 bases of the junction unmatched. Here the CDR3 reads CAPAGATYEQYF. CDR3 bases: TGTGCCCCAGCGGGAGCCACCTACGAGCAGTACTTC.

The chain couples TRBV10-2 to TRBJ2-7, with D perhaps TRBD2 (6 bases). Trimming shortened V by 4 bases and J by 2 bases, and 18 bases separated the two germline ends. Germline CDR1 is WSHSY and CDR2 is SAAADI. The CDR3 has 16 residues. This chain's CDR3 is CASSGGIRDSPYEQYF. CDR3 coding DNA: TGCGCCAGCAGTGGGGGGATTCGGGACTCTCCCTACGAGCAGTACTTC.

The CDR3 loop is CASSFHRGSGYGYTF. In nucleotides, the CDR3 is TGTGCCAGCAGTTTTCATCGGGGGAGCGGCTATGGCTACACCTTC. J is TRBJ1-2 and V is TRBV28, with D possibly matching TRBD1 (5 bases). This CDR3 contains 15 residues. Looked up from germline, CDR1 is MDHEN and CDR2 is SYDVKM. V was pared by 3 bases and J by 4 bases, with 15 bases between.

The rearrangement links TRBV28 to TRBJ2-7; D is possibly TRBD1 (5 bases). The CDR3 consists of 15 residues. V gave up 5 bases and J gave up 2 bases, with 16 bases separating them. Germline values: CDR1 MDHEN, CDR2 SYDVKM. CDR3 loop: CASSAQDPFPYEQYF. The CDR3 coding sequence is TGTGCCAGCAGTGCACAGGACCCCTTTCCCTACGAGCAGTACTTC.

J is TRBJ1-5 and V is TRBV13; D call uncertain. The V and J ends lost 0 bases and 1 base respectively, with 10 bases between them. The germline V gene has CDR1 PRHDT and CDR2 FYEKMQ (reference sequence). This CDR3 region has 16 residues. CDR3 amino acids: CASSLGGRGSNQPQHF. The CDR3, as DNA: TGTGCCAGCAGCTTAGGAGGCAGAGGGAGCAATCAGCCCCAGCATTTT. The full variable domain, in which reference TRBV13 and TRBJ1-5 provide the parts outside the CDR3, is AAGVIQSPRHLIKEKRETATLKCYPIPRHDTVYWYQQGPGQDPQFLISFYEKMQSDKGSIPDRFSAQQFSDYHSELNMSSLELGDSALYFCASSLGGRGSNQPQHFGDGTRLSIL.

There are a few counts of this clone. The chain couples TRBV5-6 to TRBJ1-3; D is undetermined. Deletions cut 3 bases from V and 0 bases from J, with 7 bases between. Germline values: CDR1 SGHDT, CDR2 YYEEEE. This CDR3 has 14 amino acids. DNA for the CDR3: TGTGCCAGCAGCTCAGACTTCTCTGGAAACACCATATATTTT. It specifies CASSSDFSGNTIYF.